This is a list of T cell receptor beta chains from one sample in a study of PD-1 blockade in classical Hodgkin lymphoma. Assay used: immunoSEQ multiplex PCR; TCRdb lists only in-frame clones, some missing. The table has over 75,000 clones, 90% seen once. This specimen consisted of peripheral blood mononuclear cells (PBMCs), obtained before the fourth cycle of nivolumab. Receptors originate from a human donor with classical Hodgkin lymphoma. CDR3s include the opening cysteine and the closing phenylalanine or tryptophan. D genes are given only for firm matches. Clone size is stated in some rows and not others, as once, few, many or a class when expanded.

size	D	J	length	V	DNA	CDR3
.	TRBD2	TRBJ2-5	16	TRBV30	TGTGCCTGGAGCCCCTACCTAGCGGGGCCGCAAGAGACCCAGTACTTC	CAWSPYLAGPQETQYF
.	.	TRBJ1-1	12	TRBV27	TGTGCCAGCAGTACGGGGAACACTGAAGCTTTCTTT	CASSTGNTEAFF
.	.	TRBJ1-1	16	TRBV5-1	TGCGCCAGCAGCTTGGTGTACAGGGTTCAGAACACTGAAGCTTTCTTT	CASSLVYRVQNTEAFF
.	TRBD1	TRBJ2-1	14	TRBV18	TGTGCCAGCTCAAGCTGGGACAGGGTAAGTGAGCAGTTCTTC	CASSSWDRVSEQFF
.	TRBD1	TRBJ1-1	13	TRBV9	TGTGCCAGCAGCTTGACAGGGTCGTCGGAAGCTTTCTTT	CASSLTGSSEAFF
.	.	TRBJ2-7	15	TRBV14	TGTGCCAGCAGCGGAATCCGGGCCCCGATGGACGAGCAGTACTTC	CASSGIRAPMDEQYF
.	TRBD1	TRBJ2-7	16	TRBV19	TGTGCCAGTAGTATAGACGCCGGGACAGGGTCCTACGAGCAGTACTTC	CASSIDAGTGSYEQYF
.	TRBD2	TRBJ2-5	15	TRBV6-5	TGTGCCAGCATCCACCGACTAGCGGAGCAAGAGACCCAGTACTTC	CASIHRLAEQETQYF
few	.	TRBJ1-6	15	TRBV25-1	TGTGCCAGCAGTGAATGGGAAGAATATAATTCACCCCTCCACTTT	CASSEWEEYNSPLHF
.	.	TRBJ2-3	15	TRBV15	TGTGCCACCAGCAACCGGGACAACCTATGGGATACGCAGTATTTT	CATSNRDNLWDTQYF
.	.	TRBJ2-5	14	TRBV4-1	TGCGCCAGCAGCCAAGACACGTACCAAGAGACCCAGTACTTC	CASSQDTYQETQYF
.	.	TRBJ1-1	13	TRBV9	TGTGCCAGCAGCGTAGATAGGGAGACTGAAGCTTTCTTT	CASSVDRETEAFF
.	.	TRBJ1-2	12	TRBV7-2	TGTGCCAGCAGCCCCTGGACCTGGGGCTACACCTTC	CASSPWTWGYTF
.	.	TRBJ1-5	15	TRBV7-2	TGTGCCAGCAGCCAAGGGGGGAAACCTGATCAGCCCCAGCATTTT	CASSQGGKPDQPQHF
.	TRBD1	TRBJ2-5	14	TRBV10-1	TGCGCCAGCAGTGAGTTACAGGGGGCGGAGACCCAGTACTTC	CASSELQGAETQYF
.	TRBD1	TRBJ1-5	19	TRBV28	TGTGCCAGCAGTTTAAGGGCTGGCTGGGGACAGGGGTTGAGTCAGCCCCAGCATTTT	CASSLRAGWGQGLSQPQHF
.	.	TRBJ1-1	14	TRBV27	TGTGCCAGCAGTTTTTCGTCGGCAGGAACTGAAGCTTTCTTT	CASSFSSAGTEAFF
.	.	TRBJ1-2	14	TRBV21-1	TGTGCCAGCAGCAAAGTGGGTTATTCTTATGGCTACACCTTC	CASSKVGYSYGYTF
.	.	TRBJ1-2	13	TRBV30	TGTGCCTGGAGTGTAAACCCCGGACATGGCTACACCTTC	CAWSVNPGHGYTF
.	.	TRBJ1-6	11	TRBV20-1	TGCAGTGCTAAGGGGTGGTCACCCCTCCACTTT	CSAKGWSPLHF
.	.	TRBJ1-2	13	TRBV18	TGTGCCAGCTCACTCCGGGACGGTCTGGGGGTCACCTTC	CASSLRDGLGVTF
.	.	TRBJ1-2	12	TRBV7-9	TGTGCCAGCAGCTTAGCCGTCGATGGCTACACCTTC	CASSLAVDGYTF
.	TRBD2	TRBJ2-2	15	TRBV2	TGTGCCAGCAGGAAACTAGCGGGGGTGACCGGGGAGCTGTTTTTT	CASRKLAGVTGELFF
.	.	TRBJ1-5	13	TRBV29-1	TGCAGCGTGGGGGAGGGTGTCGCTGGGCCCCAGCATTTT	CSVGEGVAGPQHF
.	TRBD1	TRBJ1-2	15	TRBV28	TGTGCCAGCAGTTTAGGGACAGGGACACTCTATGGCTACACCTTC	CASSLGTGTLYGYTF
.	TRBD1	TRBJ2-5	12	TRBV29-1	TGCAGCGTTGTGGGACAGGAAGAGACCCAGTACTTC	CSVVGQEETQYF
.	.	TRBJ1-1	14	TRBV29-1	TGCAGCATTTTGACGGGATACATGAACACTGAAGCTTTCTTT	CSILTGYMNTEAFF
.	.	TRBJ1-1	13	TRBV9	TGTGCCAGCAGCGTAGGGGGGAGCACTGAAGCTTTCTTT	CASSVGGSTEAFF